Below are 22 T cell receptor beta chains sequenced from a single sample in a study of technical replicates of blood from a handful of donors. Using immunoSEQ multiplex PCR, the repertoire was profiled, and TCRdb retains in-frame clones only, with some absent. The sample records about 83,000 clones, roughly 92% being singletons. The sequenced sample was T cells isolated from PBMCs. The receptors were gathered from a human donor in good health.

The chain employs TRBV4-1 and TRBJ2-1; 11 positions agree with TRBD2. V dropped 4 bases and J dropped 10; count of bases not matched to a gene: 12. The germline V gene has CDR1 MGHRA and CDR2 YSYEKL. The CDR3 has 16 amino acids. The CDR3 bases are TGCGCCAGCAGCCTACAGAAGCTAGCGGGAGGAAACGAGCAGTTCTTC. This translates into CASSLQKLAGGNEQFF.

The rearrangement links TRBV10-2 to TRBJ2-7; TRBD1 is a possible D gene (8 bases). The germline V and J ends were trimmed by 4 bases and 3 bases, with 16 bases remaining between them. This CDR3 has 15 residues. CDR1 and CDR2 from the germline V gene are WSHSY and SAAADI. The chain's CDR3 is CASSAYRGGGYEQYF. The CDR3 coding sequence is TGCGCCAGCAGTGCTTACAGGGGGGGAGGCTACGAGCAGTACTTC.

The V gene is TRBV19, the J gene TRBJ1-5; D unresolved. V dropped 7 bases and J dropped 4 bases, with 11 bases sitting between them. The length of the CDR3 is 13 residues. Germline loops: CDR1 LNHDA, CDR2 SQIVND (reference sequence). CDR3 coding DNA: TGTGCCAGTAAACCTTTACTTAATCAGCCCCAGCATTTT. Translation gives CASKPLLNQPQHF.

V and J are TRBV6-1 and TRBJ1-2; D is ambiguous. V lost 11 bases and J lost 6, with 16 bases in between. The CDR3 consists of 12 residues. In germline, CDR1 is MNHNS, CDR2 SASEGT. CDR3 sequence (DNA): TGTGCCTCTCAACGGGGTAATAATGGCTACACCTTC. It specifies CASQRGNNGYTF.

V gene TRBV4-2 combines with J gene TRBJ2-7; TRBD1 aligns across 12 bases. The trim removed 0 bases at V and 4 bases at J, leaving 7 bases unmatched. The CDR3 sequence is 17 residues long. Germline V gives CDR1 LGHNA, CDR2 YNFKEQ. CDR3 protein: CASSQDLPGQGAYEQYF. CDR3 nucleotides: TGTGCCAGCAGCCAAGATCTCCCGGGACAGGGGGCTTACGAGCAGTACTTC.

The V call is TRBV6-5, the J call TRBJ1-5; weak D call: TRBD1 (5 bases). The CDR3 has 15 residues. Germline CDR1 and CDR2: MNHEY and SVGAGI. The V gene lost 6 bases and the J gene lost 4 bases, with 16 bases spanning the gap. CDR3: CASRLRQLTNQPQHF. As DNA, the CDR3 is TGTGCCAGCAGGCTTCGACAGCTAACTAATCAGCCCCAGCATTTT.

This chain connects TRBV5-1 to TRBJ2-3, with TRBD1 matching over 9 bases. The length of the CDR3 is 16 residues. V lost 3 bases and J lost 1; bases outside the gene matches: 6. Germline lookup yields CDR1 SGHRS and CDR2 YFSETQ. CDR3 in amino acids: CASSSGQGIRTDTQYF. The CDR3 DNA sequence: TGCGCCAGCAGCTCCGGACAGGGGATACGCACAGATACGCAGTATTTT. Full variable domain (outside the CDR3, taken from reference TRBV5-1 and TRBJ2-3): KAGVTQTPRYLIKTRGQQVTLSCSPISGHRSVSWYQQTPGQGLQFLFEYFSETQRNKGNFPGRFSGRQFSNSRSEMNVSTLELGDSALYLCASSSGQGIRTDTQYFGPGTRLTVL.

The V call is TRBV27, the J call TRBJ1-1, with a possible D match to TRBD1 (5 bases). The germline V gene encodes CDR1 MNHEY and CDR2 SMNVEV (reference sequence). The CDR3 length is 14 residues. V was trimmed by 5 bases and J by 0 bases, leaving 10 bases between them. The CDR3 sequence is CASSPTRVNTEAFF. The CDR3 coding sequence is TGTGCCAGCAGTCCTACCAGGGTGAACACTGAAGCTTTCTTT.

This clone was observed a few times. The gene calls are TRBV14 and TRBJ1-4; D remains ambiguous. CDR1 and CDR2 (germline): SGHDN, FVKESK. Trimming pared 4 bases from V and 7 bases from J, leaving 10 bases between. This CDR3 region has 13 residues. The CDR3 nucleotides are TGTGCCAGCAGCCTTGGGTCGGGTGAAAAACTGTTTTTT. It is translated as CASSLGSGEKLFF.

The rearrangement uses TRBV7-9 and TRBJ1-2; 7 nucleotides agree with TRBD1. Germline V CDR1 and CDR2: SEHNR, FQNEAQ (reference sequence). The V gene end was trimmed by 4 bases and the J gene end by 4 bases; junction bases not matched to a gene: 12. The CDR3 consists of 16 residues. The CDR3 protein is CASSSALDRIGYGYTF. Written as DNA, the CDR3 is TGTGCCAGCAGCTCAGCCTTGGACAGGATAGGCTATGGCTACACCTTC.

The CDR3 protein is CASTARVYTDTQYF. CDR3 coding DNA: TGTGCCAGCACTGCCAGGGTGTACACAGATACGCAGTATTTT. The chain has TRBV2 and TRBJ2-3; TRBD1 is a possible D gene (5 bases). V was pared by 7 bases and J by 2 bases, with 13 bases between. In germline, CDR1 is SNHLY, CDR2 FYNNEI. The CDR3 spans 14 residues.

Here the CDR3 reads CASSKLWRFKYEQYF. The DNA for the CDR3 is TGTGCCAGCAGCAAATTGTGGAGGTTTAAATACGAGCAGTACTTC. J is TRBJ2-7 and V is TRBV21-1; the D call in the table, TRBD2, was not verified against the DNA. TRBV21-1 is a recognized pseudogene. The CDR3 runs 15 residues.

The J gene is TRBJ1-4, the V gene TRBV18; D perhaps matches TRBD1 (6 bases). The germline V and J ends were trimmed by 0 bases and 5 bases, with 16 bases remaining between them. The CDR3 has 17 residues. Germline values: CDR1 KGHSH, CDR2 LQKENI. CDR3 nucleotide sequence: TGTGCCAGCTCACCACCGGGGTCCGTTCAGGGGAATGAAAAACTGTTTTTT. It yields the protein CASSPPGSVQGNEKLFF.

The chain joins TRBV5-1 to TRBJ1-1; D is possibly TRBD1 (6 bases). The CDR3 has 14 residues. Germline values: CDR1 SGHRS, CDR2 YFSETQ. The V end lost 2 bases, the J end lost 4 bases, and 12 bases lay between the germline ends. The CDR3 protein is CASSFSGAGTEAFF. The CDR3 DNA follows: TGCGCCAGCAGCTTTTCAGGGGCAGGCACTGAAGCTTTCTTT.

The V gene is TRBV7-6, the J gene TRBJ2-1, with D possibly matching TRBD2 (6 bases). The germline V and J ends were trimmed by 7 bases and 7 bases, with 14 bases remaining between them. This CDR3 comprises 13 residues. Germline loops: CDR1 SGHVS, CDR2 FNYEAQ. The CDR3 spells CASTGGARNEQFF. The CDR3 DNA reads TGTGCCAGCACGGGCGGGGCCCGAAATGAGCAGTTCTTC. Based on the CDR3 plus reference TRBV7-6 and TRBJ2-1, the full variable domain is GAGVSQSPRYKVTKRGQDVALRCDPISGHVSLYWYRQALGQGPEFLTYFNYEAQQDKSGLPNDRFSAERPEGSISTLTIQRTEQRDSAMYRCASTGGARNEQFFGPGTRLTVL.

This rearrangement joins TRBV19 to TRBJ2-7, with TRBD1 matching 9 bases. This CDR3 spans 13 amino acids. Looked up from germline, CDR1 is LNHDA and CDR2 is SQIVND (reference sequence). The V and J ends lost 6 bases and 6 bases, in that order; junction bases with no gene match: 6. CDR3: CASSIQGASEQYF. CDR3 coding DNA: TGTGCCAGTAGCATACAGGGGGCGTCCGAGCAGTACTTC.

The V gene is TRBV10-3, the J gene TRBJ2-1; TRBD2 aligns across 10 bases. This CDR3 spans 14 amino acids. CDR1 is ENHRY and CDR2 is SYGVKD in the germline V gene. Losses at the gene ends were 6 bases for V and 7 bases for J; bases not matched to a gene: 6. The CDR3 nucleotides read TGTGCCATCAGATCTAGCGGGAGTGGTAATGAGCAGTTCTTC. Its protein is CAIRSSGSGNEQFF.

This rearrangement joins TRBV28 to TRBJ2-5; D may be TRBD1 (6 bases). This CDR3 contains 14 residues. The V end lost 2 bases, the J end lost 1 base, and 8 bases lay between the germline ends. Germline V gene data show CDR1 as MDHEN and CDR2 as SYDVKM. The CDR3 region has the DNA TGTGCCAGCAGTTTAGGGGACACCCAAGAGACCCAGTACTTC. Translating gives CASSLGDTQETQYF.

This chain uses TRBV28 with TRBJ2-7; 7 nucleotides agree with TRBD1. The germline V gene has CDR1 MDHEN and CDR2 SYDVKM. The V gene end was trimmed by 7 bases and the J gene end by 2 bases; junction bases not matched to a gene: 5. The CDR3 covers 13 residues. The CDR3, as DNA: TGTGCCAGCAATCGGGACAGCCCCTACGAGCAGTACTTC. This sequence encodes CASNRDSPYEQYF.

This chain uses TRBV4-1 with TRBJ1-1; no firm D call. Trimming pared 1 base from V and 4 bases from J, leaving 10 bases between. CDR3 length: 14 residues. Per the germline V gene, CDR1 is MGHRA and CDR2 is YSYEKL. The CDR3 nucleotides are TGCGCCAGCAGCCAAGCCCCGGAGGGCACTGAAGCTTTCTTT. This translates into CASSQAPEGTEAFF.

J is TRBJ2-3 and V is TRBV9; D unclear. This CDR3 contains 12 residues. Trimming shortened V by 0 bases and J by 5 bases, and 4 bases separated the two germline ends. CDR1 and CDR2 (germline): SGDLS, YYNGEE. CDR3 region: CASSVDKDTQYF. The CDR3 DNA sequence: TGTGCCAGCAGCGTAGATAAAGATACGCAGTATTTT.

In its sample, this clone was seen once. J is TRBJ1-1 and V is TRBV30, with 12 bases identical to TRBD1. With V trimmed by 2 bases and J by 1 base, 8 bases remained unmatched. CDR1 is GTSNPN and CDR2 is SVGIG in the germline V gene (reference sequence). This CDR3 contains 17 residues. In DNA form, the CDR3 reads TGTGCCTGGAGTTCGGGGACAGGGGGCTTGGAGAACACTGAAGCTTTCTTT. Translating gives CAWSSGTGGLENTEAFF.